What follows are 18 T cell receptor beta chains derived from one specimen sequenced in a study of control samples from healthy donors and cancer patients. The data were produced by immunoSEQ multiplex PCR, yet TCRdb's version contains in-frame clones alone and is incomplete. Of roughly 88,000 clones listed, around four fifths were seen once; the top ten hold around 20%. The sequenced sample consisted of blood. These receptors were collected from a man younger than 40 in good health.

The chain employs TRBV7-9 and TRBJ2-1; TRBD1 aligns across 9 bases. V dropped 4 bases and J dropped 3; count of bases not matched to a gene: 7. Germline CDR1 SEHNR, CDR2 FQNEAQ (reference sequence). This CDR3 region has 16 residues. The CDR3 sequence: CASSSNRDRVYNEQFF. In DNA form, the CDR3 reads TGTGCCAGCAGCTCCAACCGGGACAGGGTCTACAATGAGCAGTTCTTC. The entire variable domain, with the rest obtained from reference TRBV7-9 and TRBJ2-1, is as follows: DTGVSQNPRHKITKRGQNVTFRCDPISEHNRLYWYRQTLGQGPEFLTYFQNEAQLEKSRLLSDRFSAERPKGSFSTLEIQRTEQGDSAMYLCASSSNRDRVYNEQFFGPGTRLTVL.

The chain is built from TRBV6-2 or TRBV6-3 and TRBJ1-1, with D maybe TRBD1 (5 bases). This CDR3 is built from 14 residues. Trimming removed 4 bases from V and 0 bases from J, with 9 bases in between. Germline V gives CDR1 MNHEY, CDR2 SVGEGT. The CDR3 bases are TGTGCCAGCAGTTGGGACCATTTGAACACTGAAGCTTTCTTT. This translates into CASSWDHLNTEAFF.

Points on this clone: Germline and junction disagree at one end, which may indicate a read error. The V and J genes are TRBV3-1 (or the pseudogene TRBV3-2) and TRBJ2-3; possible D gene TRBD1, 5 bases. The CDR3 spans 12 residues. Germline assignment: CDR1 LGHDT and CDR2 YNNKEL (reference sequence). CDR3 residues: CASSQGSGHGTF. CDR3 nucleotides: TGTGCCAGCAGCCAAGGGTCCGGACACGGAACTTTT.

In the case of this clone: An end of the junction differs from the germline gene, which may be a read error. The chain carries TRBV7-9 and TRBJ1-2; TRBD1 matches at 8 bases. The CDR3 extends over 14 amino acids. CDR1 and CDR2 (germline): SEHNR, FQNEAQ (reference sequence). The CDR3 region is CASSPRTGNYGYIF. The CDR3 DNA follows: TGTGCCAGCAGCCCAAGGACAGGGAACTATGGCTACATCTTC.

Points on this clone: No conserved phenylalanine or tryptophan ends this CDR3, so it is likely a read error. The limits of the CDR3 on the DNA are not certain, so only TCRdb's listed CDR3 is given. CDR3 sequence reads: CASSEFPGQYEV. This chain connects TRBV6-1 to TRBJ1-2; the table's D call, TRBD1, was not checked against the DNA. Including both end residues, the CDR3 is 12 amino acids long. CDR1 is MNHNS and CDR2 is SASEGT in the germline V gene.

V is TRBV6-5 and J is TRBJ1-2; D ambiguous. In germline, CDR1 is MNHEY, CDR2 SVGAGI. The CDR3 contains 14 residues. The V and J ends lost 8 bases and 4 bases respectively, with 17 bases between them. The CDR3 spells CASEVSITGYGYTF. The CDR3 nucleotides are TGTGCCAGCGAAGTCTCCATTACGGGCTATGGCTACACCTTC.

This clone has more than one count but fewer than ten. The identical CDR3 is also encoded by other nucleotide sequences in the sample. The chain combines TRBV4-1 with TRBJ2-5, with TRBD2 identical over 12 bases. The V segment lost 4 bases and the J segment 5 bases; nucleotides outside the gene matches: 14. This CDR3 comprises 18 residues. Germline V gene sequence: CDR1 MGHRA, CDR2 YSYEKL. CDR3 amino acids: CASSPELTSGGAVETQYF. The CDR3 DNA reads TGCGCCAGCAGCCCCGAATTGACTAGCGGGGGTGCAGTGGAGACCCAGTACTTC.

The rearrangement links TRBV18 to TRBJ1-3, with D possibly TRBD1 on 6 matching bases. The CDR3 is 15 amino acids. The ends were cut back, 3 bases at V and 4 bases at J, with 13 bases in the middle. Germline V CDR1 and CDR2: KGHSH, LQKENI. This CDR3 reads CASSPVGALGNTIYF. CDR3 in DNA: TGTGCCAGCTCACCCGTGGGGGCGTTGGGAAACACCATATATTTT.

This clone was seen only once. CDR3 sequence: CASSLPGTYYGYTF. CDR3 coding DNA: TGTGCCAGCAGTTTACCGGGGACATACTATGGCTACACCTTC. This sequence joins TRBV28 and TRBJ1-2, with D tentatively TRBD1 (6 bases). The germline V and J ends were trimmed by 2 bases and 3 bases, with 10 bases remaining between them. The CDR3 totals 14 residues. Germline V gene data show CDR1 as MDHEN and CDR2 as SYDVKM.

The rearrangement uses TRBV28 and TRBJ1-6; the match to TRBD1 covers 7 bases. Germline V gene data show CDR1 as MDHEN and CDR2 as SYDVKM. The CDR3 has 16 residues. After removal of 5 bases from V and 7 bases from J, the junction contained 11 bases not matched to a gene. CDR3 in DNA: TGTGCCAGCAGTCCCCGGGAGGGGGCTATGAATTCACCCCTCCACTTT. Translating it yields CASSPREGAMNSPLHF.

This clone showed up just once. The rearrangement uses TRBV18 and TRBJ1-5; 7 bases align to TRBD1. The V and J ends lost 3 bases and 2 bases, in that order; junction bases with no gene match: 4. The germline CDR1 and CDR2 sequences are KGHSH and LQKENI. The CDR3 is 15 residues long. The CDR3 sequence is CASSPQGGRNQPQHF. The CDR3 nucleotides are TGTGCCAGCTCACCTCAGGGGGGGCGCAATCAGCCCCAGCATTTT.

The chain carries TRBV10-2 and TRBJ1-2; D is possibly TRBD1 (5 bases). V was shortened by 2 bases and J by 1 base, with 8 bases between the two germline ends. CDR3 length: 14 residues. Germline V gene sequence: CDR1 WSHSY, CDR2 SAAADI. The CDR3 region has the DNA TGCGCCAGCAGTGAGATGGGGGTTAACTATGGCTACACCTTC. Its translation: CASSEMGVNYGYTF.

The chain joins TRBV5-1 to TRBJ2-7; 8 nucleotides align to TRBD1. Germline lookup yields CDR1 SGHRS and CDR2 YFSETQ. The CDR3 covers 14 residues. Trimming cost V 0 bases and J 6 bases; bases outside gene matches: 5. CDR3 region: CASSLDLQGAEQYF. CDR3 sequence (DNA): TGCGCCAGCAGCTTGGACCTCCAGGGGGCCGAGCAGTACTTC. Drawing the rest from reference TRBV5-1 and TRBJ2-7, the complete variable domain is KAGVTQTPRYLIKTRGQQVTLSCSPISGHRSVSWYQQTPGQGLQFLFEYFSETQRNKGNFPGRFSGRQFSNSRSEMNVSTLELGDSALYLCASSLDLQGAEQYFGPGTRLTVT.

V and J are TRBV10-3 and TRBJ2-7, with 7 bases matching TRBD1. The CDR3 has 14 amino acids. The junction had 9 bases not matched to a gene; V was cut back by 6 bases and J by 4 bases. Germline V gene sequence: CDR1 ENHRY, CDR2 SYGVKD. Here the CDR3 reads CAISLTGSGYEQYF. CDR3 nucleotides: TGTGCCATCAGCCTGACAGGGAGTGGGTACGAGCAGTACTTC.

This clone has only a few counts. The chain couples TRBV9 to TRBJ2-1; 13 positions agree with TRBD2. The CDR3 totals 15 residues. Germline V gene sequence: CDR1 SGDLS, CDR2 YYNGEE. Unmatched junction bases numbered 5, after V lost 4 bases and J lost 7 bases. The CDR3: CASSSLAGGRNEQFF. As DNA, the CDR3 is TGTGCCAGCAGCTCACTAGCGGGGGGGCGGAATGAGCAGTTCTTC. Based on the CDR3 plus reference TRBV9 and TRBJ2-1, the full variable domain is DSGVTQTPKHLITATGQRVTLRCSPRSGDLSVYWYQQSLDQGLQFLIQYYNGEERAKGNILERFSAQQFPDLHSELNLSSLELGDSALYFCASSSLAGGRNEQFFGPGTRLTVL.

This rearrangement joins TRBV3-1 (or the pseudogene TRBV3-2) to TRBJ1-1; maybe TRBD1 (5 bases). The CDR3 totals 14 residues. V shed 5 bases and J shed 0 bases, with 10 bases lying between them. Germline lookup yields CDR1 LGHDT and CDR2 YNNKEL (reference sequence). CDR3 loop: CASSDGGLNTEAFF. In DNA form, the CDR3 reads TGTGCCAGCAGCGATGGGGGTTTGAACACTGAAGCTTTCTTT.

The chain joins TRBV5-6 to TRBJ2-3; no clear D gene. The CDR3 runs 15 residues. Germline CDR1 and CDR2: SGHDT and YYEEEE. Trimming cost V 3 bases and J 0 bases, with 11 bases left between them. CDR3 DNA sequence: TGTGCCAGCAGCTCCCGTCTGGGTAGCACAGATACGCAGTATTTT. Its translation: CASSSRLGSTDTQYF.

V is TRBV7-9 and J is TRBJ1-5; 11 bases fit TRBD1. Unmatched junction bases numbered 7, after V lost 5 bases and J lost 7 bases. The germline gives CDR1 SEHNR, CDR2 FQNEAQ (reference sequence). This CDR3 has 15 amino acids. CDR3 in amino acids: CASSPDRGLHQPQHF. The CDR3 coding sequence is TGTGCCAGCAGCCCGGACAGGGGGCTCCACCAGCCCCAGCATTTT. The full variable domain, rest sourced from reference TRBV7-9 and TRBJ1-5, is DTGVSQNPRHKITKRGQNVTFRCDPISEHNRLYWYRQTLGQGPEFLTYFQNEAQLEKSRLLSDRFSAERPKGSFSTLEIQRTEQGDSAMYLCASSPDRGLHQPQHFGDGTRLSIL.